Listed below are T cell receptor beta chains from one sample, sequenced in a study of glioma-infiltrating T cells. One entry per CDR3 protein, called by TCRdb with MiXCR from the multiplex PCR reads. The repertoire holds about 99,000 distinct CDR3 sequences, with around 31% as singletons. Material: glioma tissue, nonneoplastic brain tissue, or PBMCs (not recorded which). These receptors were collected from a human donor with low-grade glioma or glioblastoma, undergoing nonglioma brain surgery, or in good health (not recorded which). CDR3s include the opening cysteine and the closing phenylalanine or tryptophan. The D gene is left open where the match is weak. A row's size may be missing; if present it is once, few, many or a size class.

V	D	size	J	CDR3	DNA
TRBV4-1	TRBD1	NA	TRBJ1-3	CASSHQRQGISGNTIYF	TGCGCCAGCAGCCACCAGAGACAGGGAATTTCTGGAAACACCATATATTTT
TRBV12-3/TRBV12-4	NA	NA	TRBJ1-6	CASSLGGNSPLHF	TGTGCCAGCAGTTTAGGGGGGAATTCACCCCTCCACTTT
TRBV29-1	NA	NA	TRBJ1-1	CSASFLASGANEAFF	TGCAGCGCCTCCTTTTTAGCTTCAGGGGCGAATGAAGCTTTCTTT
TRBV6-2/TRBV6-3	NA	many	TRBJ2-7	CASSYQGPYEQYF	TGTGCCAGCAGTTACCAGGGCCCCTACGAGCAGTACTTC
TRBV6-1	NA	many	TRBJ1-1	CASRVPAEEAFF	TGTGCCAGCAGGGTCCCCGCGGAAGAAGCTTTCTTT
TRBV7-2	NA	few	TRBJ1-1	CASSDQRNTEAFF	TGTGCCAGCAGCGATCAAAGGAACACTGAAGCTTTCTTT
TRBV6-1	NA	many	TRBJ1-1	CASSLGGGFKTFF	TGTGCCAGCAGTTTGGGAGGGGGATTCAAGACTTTCTTT
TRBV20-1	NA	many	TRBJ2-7	CSARDLAGGYYEQYF	TGCAGTGCTAGAGATTTAGCCGGAGGGTACTACGAGCAGTACTTC
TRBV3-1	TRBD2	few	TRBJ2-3	CASSQTSGGGADTQYF	TGTGCCAGCAGCCAAACTAGCGGGGGGGGAGCAGATACGCAGTATTTT
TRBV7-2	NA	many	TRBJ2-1	CASSLSGSSYNEQFF	TGTGCCAGCAGCTTATCAGGCAGCTCCTACAATGAGCAGTTCTTC
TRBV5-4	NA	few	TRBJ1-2	CASSLAGGPNYGYTF	TGTGCCAGCAGCTTGGCGGGGGGCCCAAACTATGGCTACACCTTC
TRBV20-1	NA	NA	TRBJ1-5	CSARDGAGAGQPKHF	TGCAGTGCTAGAGACGGGGCAGGGGCTGGCCAGCCCAAGCATTTT
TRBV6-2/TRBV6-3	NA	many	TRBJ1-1	CASSNWDSLRAFF	TGTGCCAGCAGTAACTGGGACTCGCTTAGAGCTTTCTTT
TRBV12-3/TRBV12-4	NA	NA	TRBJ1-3	CASQGGNTIYF	TGTGCCAGCCAGGGGGGAAACACCATATATTTT
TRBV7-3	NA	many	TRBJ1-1	CASSFRGPLAEAFF	TGTGCCAGCAGCTTCAGGGGCCCCTTAGCTGAAGCTTTCTTT
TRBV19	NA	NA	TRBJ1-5	CASIPGTNSNQPQHF	TGTGCCAGTATCCCCGGGACAAATAGCAATCAGCCCCAGCATTTT
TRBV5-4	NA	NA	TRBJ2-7	CASSFRPGHEQYF	TGTGCCAGCAGCTTTCGCCCTGGGCACGAGCAGTACTTC
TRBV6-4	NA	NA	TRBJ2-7	CASSFYICSAARGGYEQYF	NA
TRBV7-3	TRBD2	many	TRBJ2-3	CASSQQRGGLDTQYF	TGTGCCAGCAGCCAACAGCGGGGGGGCTTAGATACGCAGTATTTT
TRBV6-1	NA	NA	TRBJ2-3	CASKVYSTDTQYF	TGTGCCAGCAAAGTCTATAGCACAGATACGCAGTATTTT
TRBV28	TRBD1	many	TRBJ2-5	CASSGQGALQETQYF	TGTGCCAGCAGTGGACAGGGGGCCCTCCAAGAGACCCAGTACTTC
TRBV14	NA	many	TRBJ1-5	CASSQAGGISNQPQHF	TGTGCCAGCAGCCAAGCGGGGGGGATCAGCAATCAGCCCCAGCATTTT